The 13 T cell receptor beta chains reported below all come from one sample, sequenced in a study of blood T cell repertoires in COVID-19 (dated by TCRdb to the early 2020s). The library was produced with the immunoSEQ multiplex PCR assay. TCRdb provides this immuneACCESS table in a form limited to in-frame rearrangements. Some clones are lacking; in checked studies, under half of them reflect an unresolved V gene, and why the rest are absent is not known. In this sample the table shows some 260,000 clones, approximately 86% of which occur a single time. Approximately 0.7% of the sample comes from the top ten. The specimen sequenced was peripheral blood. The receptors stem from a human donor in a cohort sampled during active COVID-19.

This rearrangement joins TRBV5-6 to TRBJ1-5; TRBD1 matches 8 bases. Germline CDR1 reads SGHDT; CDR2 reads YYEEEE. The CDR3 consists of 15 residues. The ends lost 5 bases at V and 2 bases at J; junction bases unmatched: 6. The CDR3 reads CASSRTGFGNQPQHF. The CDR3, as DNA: TGTGCCAGCAGTCGGACAGGGTTTGGCAATCAGCCCCAGCATTTT.

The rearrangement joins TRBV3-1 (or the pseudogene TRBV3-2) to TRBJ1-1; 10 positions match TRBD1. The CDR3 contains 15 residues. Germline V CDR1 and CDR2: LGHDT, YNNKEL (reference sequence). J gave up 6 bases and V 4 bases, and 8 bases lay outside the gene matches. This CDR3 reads CASSLYAGTGAEAFF. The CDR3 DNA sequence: TGTGCCAGCAGCCTTTACGCCGGGACAGGGGCTGAAGCTTTCTTT.

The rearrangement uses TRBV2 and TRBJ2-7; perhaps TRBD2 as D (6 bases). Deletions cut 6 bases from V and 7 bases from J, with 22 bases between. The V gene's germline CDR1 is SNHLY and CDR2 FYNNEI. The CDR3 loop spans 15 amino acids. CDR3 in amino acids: CASRDPVDYRGEQYF. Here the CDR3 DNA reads TGTGCCAGCAGAGACCCAGTGGACTACCGAGGGGAGCAGTACTTC.

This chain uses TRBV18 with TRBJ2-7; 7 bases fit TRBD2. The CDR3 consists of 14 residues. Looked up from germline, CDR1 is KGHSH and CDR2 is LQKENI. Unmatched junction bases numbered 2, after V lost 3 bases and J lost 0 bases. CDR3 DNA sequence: TGTGCCAGCTCACCGGCTAGCGGCTCCTACGAGCAGTACTTC. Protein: CASSPASGSYEQYF.

The CDR3 here is CASSPGQGRSYGYTF. CDR3 nucleotide sequence: TGTGCCAGCAGCCCTGGACAGGGGAGATCCTATGGCTACACCTTC. This chain links TRBV11-1 with TRBJ1-2; 9 nucleotides align to TRBD1. V trimming: 5 bases; J trimming: 4 bases; junction bases outside the gene matches: 8. The CDR3 totals 15 residues. From germline, CDR1 is SGHAT and CDR2 FQDESV (reference sequence).

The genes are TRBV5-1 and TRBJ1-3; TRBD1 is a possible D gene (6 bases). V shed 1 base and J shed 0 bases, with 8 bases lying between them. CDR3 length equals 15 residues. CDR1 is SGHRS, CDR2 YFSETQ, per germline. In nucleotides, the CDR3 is TGCGCCAGCAGCTTGCAGGGGTCCTCTGGAAACACCATATATTTT. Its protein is CASSLQGSSGNTIYF.

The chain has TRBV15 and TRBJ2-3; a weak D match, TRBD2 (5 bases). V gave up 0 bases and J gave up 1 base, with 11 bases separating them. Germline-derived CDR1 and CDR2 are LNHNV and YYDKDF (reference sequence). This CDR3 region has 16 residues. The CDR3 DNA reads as TGTGCCACCAGCAGAGATCGATCGCGGGGCACAGATACGCAGTATTTT. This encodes CATSRDRSRGTDTQYF.

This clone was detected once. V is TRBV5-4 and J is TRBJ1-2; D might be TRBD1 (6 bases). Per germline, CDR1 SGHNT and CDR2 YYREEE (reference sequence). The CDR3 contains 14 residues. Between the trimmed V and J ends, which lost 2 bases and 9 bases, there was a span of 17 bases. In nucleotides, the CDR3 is TGTGCCAGCAGCTTACAGGGATCTGTAATTCGCTACACCTTC. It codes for CASSLQGSVIRYTF.

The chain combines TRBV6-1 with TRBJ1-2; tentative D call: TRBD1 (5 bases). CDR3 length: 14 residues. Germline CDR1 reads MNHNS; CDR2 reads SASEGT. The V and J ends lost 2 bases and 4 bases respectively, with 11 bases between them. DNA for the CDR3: TGTGCCAGCAGTGAAAGGCTAGGGGCCTATGGCTACACCTTC. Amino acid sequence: CASSERLGAYGYTF.

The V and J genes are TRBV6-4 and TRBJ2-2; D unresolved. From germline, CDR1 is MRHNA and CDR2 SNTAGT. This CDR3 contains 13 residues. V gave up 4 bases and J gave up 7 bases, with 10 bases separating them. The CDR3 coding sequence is TGTGCCAGCAGTGTCATCAGTAACGGGGAGCTGTTTTTT. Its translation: CASSVISNGELFF.

CDR3 nucleotide sequence: TGTGCCAGCTCACCGCGGACTAGCGGGCGGATCTCCTACAATGAGCAGTTCTTC. Translating gives CASSPRTSGRISYNEQFF. V and J are TRBV18 and TRBJ2-1, with 11 bases aligning to TRBD2. Germline-derived CDR1 and CDR2 are KGHSH and LQKENI. Trimming at V came to 3 bases and at J to 0 bases, leaving 7 bases not matched to a gene. The CDR3 sequence is 18 residues long.

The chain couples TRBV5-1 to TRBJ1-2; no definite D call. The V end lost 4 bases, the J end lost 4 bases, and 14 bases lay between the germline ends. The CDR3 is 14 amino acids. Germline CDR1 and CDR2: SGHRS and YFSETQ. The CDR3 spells CASSGGKIGYGYTF. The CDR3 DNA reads TGCGCCAGCAGCGGCGGAAAGATAGGCTATGGCTACACCTTC.

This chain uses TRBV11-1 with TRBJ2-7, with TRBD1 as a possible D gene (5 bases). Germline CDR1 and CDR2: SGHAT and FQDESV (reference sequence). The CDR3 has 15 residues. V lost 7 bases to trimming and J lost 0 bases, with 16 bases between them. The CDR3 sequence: CASTVDTRSSYEQYF. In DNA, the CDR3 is TGTGCCAGCACCGTGGACACCAGGAGCTCCTACGAGCAGTACTTC.